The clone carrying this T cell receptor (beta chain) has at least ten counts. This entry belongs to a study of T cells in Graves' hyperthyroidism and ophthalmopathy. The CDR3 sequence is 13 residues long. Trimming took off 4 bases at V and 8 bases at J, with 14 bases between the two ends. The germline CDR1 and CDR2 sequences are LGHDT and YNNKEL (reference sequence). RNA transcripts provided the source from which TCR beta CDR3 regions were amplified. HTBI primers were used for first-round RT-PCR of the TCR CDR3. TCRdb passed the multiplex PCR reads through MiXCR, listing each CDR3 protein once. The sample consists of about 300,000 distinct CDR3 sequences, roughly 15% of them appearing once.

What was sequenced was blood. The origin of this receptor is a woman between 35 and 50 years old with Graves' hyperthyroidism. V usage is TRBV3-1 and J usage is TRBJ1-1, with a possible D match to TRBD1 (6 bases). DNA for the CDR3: TGTGCCAGCAGCCTAAAGGCGGACAGCGAAGCTTTCTTT. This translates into CASSLKADSEAFF.